One sample yielded the 11 T cell receptor beta chains listed below, sequenced in a study of control samples from healthy donors and cancer patients. Measured with immunoSEQ multiplex PCR; TCRdb has only the in-frame clones, and not every one. The table records about 180,000 clones, 90% of them present only once. Material for sequencing was blood. These receptors were collected from a woman aged 45-65 years in good health.

This rearrangement joins TRBV19 to TRBJ2-5; 8 bases agree with TRBD2. Per the germline V gene, CDR1 is LNHDA and CDR2 is SQIVND (reference sequence). V was clipped by 6 bases and J by 5 bases; unmatched bases: 14. This CDR3 has 16 residues. The CDR3 sequence is CASRGSRRGAGETQYF. The CDR3 region has the DNA TGTGCCAGTAGGGGCAGCCGGCGGGGGGCAGGGGAGACCCAGTACTTC.

The chain links TRBV5-1 to TRBJ1-3, with D maybe TRBD1 (5 bases). Per the germline V gene, CDR1 is SGHRS and CDR2 is YFSETQ. The V end was cut by 5 bases, the J end by 0 bases, with 9 bases between. The CDR3 loop spans 14 amino acids. CDR3 loop: CASSPGTSGNTIYF. The CDR3 coding sequence is TGCGCCAGCAGTCCAGGGACCTCTGGAAACACCATATATTTT.

This clone occurred once. V and J are TRBV5-4 and TRBJ2-5, with a possible D match to TRBD2 (6 bases). CDR1 and CDR2 (germline): SGHNT, YYREEE (reference sequence). The length of the CDR3 is 13 residues. Trimming shortened V by 3 bases and J by 5 bases, and 11 bases separated the two germline ends. The DNA of the CDR3 is TGTGCCAGCAGCTCTCAGCGGGCCGAGACCCAGTACTTC. This encodes CASSSQRAETQYF.

The chain carries TRBV5-6 and TRBJ1-2, with D tentatively TRBD1 (6 bases). V lost 3 bases and J lost 2, with 14 bases in between. Germline values: CDR1 SGHDT, CDR2 YYEEEE. CDR3 length equals 15 residues. For the CDR3, the DNA is TGTGCCAGCAGCTCCTGGACAGTCGGAAACTATGGCTACACCTTC. It is translated as CASSSWTVGNYGYTF.

The V and J genes are TRBV4-2 and TRBJ2-3, with a weak D call TRBD2 (5 bases). CDR3 length equals 18 residues. V gave up 2 bases and J gave up 0 bases, with 18 bases separating them. Per the germline V gene, CDR1 is LGHNA and CDR2 is YNFKEQ. The DNA for the CDR3 is TGTGCCAGCAGCCAATCCCGGACTTCTAGCCTAAGCACAGATACGCAGTATTTT. The encoded protein is CASSQSRTSSLSTDTQYF.

About this clone itself: Other DNA sequences within the sample encode an identical CDR3. V and J are TRBV5-1 and TRBJ2-2, with TRBD2 matching over 9 bases. The CDR3 has 14 amino acids. The J segment lost 4 bases and the V segment lost 4 bases, leaving 2 bases of the junction unmatched. The germline V gene encodes CDR1 SGHRS and CDR2 YFSETQ. CDR3 sequence reads: CASSGGGGTGELFF. CDR3 DNA sequence: TGCGCCAGCAGCGGCGGGGGGGGCACCGGGGAGCTGTTTTTT.

The rearrangement links TRBV18 to TRBJ2-1; 7 bases map to TRBD2. Per the germline V gene, CDR1 is KGHSH and CDR2 is LQKENI. V dropped 6 bases and J dropped 7; count of bases not matched to a gene: 6. CDR3 size: 13 residues. CDR3: CASSRDYLNEQFF. The DNA of the CDR3 is TGTGCCAGCTCCCGGGACTACTTGAATGAGCAGTTCTTC.

This rearrangement joins TRBV7-8 to TRBJ2-6; D is uncertain. V dropped 5 bases and J dropped 1 base, with 9 bases sitting between them. CDR1 SGHVS and CDR2 FQNEAQ come from the germline V gene. The CDR3 spans 15 residues. Here the CDR3 DNA reads TGTGCCAGCAGCCCTGACCCGTCTGGGGCCAACGTCCTGACTTTC. It encodes CASSPDPSGANVLTF.

The chain employs TRBV5-1 and TRBJ2-7; 7 bases line up with TRBD1. V lost 4 bases to trimming and J lost 6 bases; unmatched junction nucleotides: 7. Germline V CDR1 and CDR2: SGHRS, YFSETQ. The CDR3 length is 13 residues. The CDR3 here is CASSTQQGPEQYF. The CDR3 DNA sequence: TGCGCCAGCAGCACCCAACAGGGGCCCGAGCAGTACTTC. Drawing the rest from reference TRBV5-1 and TRBJ2-7, the complete variable domain is KAGVTQTPRYLIKTRGQQVTLSCSPISGHRSVSWYQQTPGQGLQFLFEYFSETQRNKGNFPGRFSGRQFSNSRSEMNVSTLELGDSALYLCASSTQQGPEQYFGPGTRLTVT.

The chain joins TRBV24-1 to TRBJ1-1, with D unclear. Between the trimmed V and J ends, which lost 3 bases and 11 bases, there was a span of 9 bases. The CDR3 contains 11 residues. Germline V gives CDR1 KGHDR, CDR2 SFDVKD. CDR3 region: CATSDNARAFF. CDR3 nucleotides: TGTGCCACCAGTGATAACGCCCGGGCTTTCTTT.

The chain employs TRBV24-1 and TRBJ2-5; D might be TRBD1 or TRBD2, each matching 5 bases. The germline V gene encodes CDR1 KGHDR and CDR2 SFDVKD. The CDR3 consists of 14 residues. CDR3 residues: CVVHPGQRQETQYF. As DNA, the CDR3 is TGTGTCGTACACCCGGGGCAGCGGCAAGAGACCCAGTACTTC.